The 26 T cell receptor beta chains presented below share a single source sample, sequenced in a study of T-cell reconstitution after alpha-beta-depleted transplantation in children. Unique molecular identifiers were used to barcode this TCRbeta library. TCRdb redid the calling of the PCR reads with MiXCR, one entry per CDR3 protein. The sample yields about 300,000 distinct CDR3 sequences, roughly 7.8% seen once. For these TCRs, the target antigens are not known. Study-wide findings and caveats: By one year post-transplant, T-cell counts and diversity largely arose from T cells that were newly produced.

The source was peripheral blood, collected 360 days after TCRalphabeta/CD19-depleted stem cell transplant. The source is a female patient aged 2-9 years who had a stem cell transplant for Fanconi anemia, so the T cells may come from the graft donor.

This clonotype was seen more than once but under ten times. The rearrangement uses TRBV7-9 and TRBJ1-4, with no clear D. Germline lookup yields CDR1 SEHNR and CDR2 FQNEAQ (reference sequence). The V gene lost 0 bases and the J gene lost 8 bases, with 7 bases spanning the gap. The CDR3 has 13 amino acids. The CDR3 DNA is TGTGCCAGCAGCTTAGCGGGCGGAGAAAAACTGTTTTTT. It codes for CASSLAGGEKLFF.

This clonotype was recorded a few times. The chain combines TRBV6-2 or TRBV6-3 with TRBJ1-1; D call uncertain. Trimming removed 10 bases from V and 11 bases from J, with 23 bases in between. Germline assignment: CDR1 MNHEY and CDR2 SVGEGT. CDR3 length equals 13 residues. The DNA of the CDR3 is TGTGCCATCGGGCCAGGCTTACAATTTAGGGCTTTCTTT. Translated, it gives CAIGPGLQFRAFF.

This clonotype was seen a handful of times. The J gene is TRBJ2-3, the V gene TRBV3-1, with 15 positions matching TRBD2. Germline lookup yields CDR1 LGHDT and CDR2 YNNKEL (reference sequence). Trimming took 4 bases from V and 1 from J; bases not matched to a gene: 3. The CDR3 runs to 17 residues. CDR3 bases: TGTGCCAGCAGCCGGACTAGCGGGAGGGCCGGCACAGATACGCAGTATTTT. It is translated as CASSRTSGRAGTDTQYF.

This clonotype was seen ten or more times. V and J are TRBV12-3 or TRBV12-4 and TRBJ2-1; 8 bases line up with TRBD2. V lost 4 bases, J lost 0 bases, and 8 bases stayed unmatched. The CDR3 has 17 amino acids. CDR3 sequence (DNA): TGTGCCAGCAGTTCACAAACGGGGGGGCGCTCCTACAATGAGCAGTTCTTC. This translates into CASSSQTGGRSYNEQFF.

The chain recombines TRBV20-1 with TRBJ2-1, with D possibly being TRBD2 (5 bases). The CDR3 spans 14 residues. CDR1 is DFQATT and CDR2 is SNEGSKA in the germline V gene (reference sequence). V lost 6 bases to trimming and J lost 4 bases, with 16 bases between them. The CDR3 spells CSAQTGSGYNEQFF. The CDR3 nucleotides are TGCAGTGCCCAAACGGGATCTGGGTACAATGAGCAGTTCTTC.

The chain links TRBV29-1 to TRBJ2-1; 11 bases match TRBD2. The CDR3 covers 16 residues. With V trimmed by 1 base and J by 4 bases, 6 bases remained unmatched. CDR1 SQVTM and CDR2 ANQGSEA come from the germline V gene. CDR3 in DNA: TGCAGCGTTGAAGGTACGACTAGCGGGGTATACAATGAGCAGTTCTTC. Translation: CSVEGTTSGVYNEQFF.

This clonotype has a count of ten or more. V and J are TRBV4-1 and TRBJ1-5, with D possibly matching TRBD1 (5 bases). Germline loops: CDR1 MGHRA, CDR2 YSYEKL. Trimming stripped 0 bases from V and 5 bases from J, with 11 bases between. CDR3 length equals 15 residues. The CDR3 nucleotides read TGCGCCAGCAGCCAAGAGGGGGGATTTGATCAGCCCCAGCATTTT. Translated: CASSQEGGFDQPQHF.

Many counts were recorded for this clonotype. In DNA form, the CDR3 reads TGCGCCAGCAGCCCCGGGACAGGGACGTGGAATCAGCCCCAGCATTTT. This gives the protein CASSPGTGTWNQPQHF. J is TRBJ1-5 and V is TRBV5-1; 9 bases agree with TRBD1. Germline CDR1 and CDR2: SGHRS and YFSETQ. This CDR3 comprises 16 residues. The junction had 9 bases not matched to a gene; V was cut back by 4 bases and J by 4 bases.

This clonotype has a count of ten or more. This rearrangement joins TRBV12-3 or TRBV12-4 to TRBJ2-1; 8 nucleotides match TRBD2. Trimming cost V 5 bases and J 5 bases; bases outside gene matches: 8. The CDR3 has 15 residues. The CDR3 loop is CASSPLSGGDNEQFF. DNA of the CDR3: TGTGCCAGCAGTCCCCTGAGCGGGGGAGACAATGAGCAGTTCTTC.

This clonotype showed up just a few times. J is TRBJ2-5 and V is TRBV20-1, with D maybe TRBD1 (6 bases). The CDR3 sequence is 12 residues long. V dropped 6 bases and J dropped 3 bases, with 11 bases sitting between them. Germline loops: CDR1 DFQATT, CDR2 SNEGSKA (reference sequence). CDR3 loop: CSASTGKETQYF. CDR3 coding DNA: TGCAGTGCGTCTACAGGGAAAGAGACCCAGTACTTC.

In its sample, this clonotype was seen many times. The genes are TRBV11-2 and TRBJ2-3, with TRBD2 as a possible D gene (6 bases). Germline CDR1 is SGHAT and CDR2 is FQNNGV. This CDR3 is 15 amino acids long. Trimming took off 4 bases at V and 1 base at J, with 12 bases between the two ends. As DNA, the CDR3 is TGTGCCAGCAGCTATCGGGCTAGCGGCACAGATACGCAGTATTTT. Encoded protein: CASSYRASGTDTQYF.

This clonotype was picked up many times. The chain employs TRBV5-6 and TRBJ2-7; 10 positions match TRBD1. V was pared by 7 bases and J by 5 bases, with 12 bases of the junction left unmatched. The CDR3 loop spans 15 amino acids. The V gene's germline CDR1 is SGHDT and CDR2 YYEEEE. This CDR3 is CASFTPGTGVDEQYF. CDR3 nucleotides: TGTGCCAGCTTCACTCCCGGGACAGGGGTTGACGAGCAGTACTTC.

This clonotype was detected ten times or more. This sequence joins TRBV27 and TRBJ2-3; TRBD2 might be the D (6 bases). The CDR3 consists of 15 residues. V was pared by 8 bases and J by 4 bases, with 19 bases between. CDR1 and CDR2 (germline): MNHEY, SMNVEV (reference sequence). The chain's CDR3 is CASFRLAGSADTQYF. CDR3 DNA sequence: TGTGCCAGCTTCCGTCTTGCGGGGTCGGCAGATACGCAGTATTTT.

The gene calls are TRBV28 and TRBJ1-2; D remains ambiguous. The CDR3 runs 17 residues. V was pared by 3 bases and J by 2 bases, with 19 bases between. Germline V gene lookup returns CDR1 MDHEN and CDR2 SYDVKM. The CDR3 is CASSLEALMVGNYGYTF. In DNA form, the CDR3 reads TGTGCCAGCAGTTTGGAGGCTCTAATGGTTGGGAACTATGGCTACACCTTC.

The chain links TRBV2 to TRBJ2-5, with TRBD2 identical over 7 bases. The trim removed 8 bases at V and 2 bases at J, leaving 8 bases unmatched. Germline V gives CDR1 SNHLY, CDR2 FYNNEI. CDR3 size: 14 residues. CDR3 bases: TGTGCCAGCCAAGAAAGGGGAGGGCAAGAGACCCAGTACTTC. This translates into CASQERGGQETQYF.

The chain employs TRBV11-2 and TRBJ2-7; D uncertain. Germline V gene lookup returns CDR1 SGHAT and CDR2 FQNNGV. Trimming left V 6 bases short and J 0 bases short, with 15 bases between. The CDR3 is made up of 15 amino acids. CDR3 in amino acids: CASRRTAHSSYEQYV. The CDR3 DNA sequence: TGTGCCAGCAGACGGACGGCACATTCCTCCTACGAGCAGTACGTC.

There are a few counts of this clonotype. This chain joins TRBV5-5 and TRBJ1-2, with 12 bases fitting TRBD1. The CDR3 has 16 amino acids. Germline CDR1 and CDR2: SGHKS and YYEKEE (reference sequence). The V gene end was trimmed by 4 bases and the J gene end by 6 bases; junction bases not matched to a gene: 10. CDR3 coding DNA: TGTGCCAGCAGCCCCGAACCGGGACAGGGGGCAGATGGCTACACCTTC. Its translation is CASSPEPGQGADGYTF. The entire variable domain, with the rest obtained from reference TRBV5-5 and TRBJ1-2, is as follows: DAGVTQSPTHLIKTRGQQVTLRCSPISGHKSVSWYQQVLGQGPQFIFQYYEKEERGRGNFPDRFSARQFPNYSSELNVNALLLGDSALYLCASSPEPGQGADGYTFGSGTRLTVV.

V usage is TRBV5-1 and J usage is TRBJ2-5; D unresolved. Trimming pared 2 bases from V and 4 bases from J, leaving 9 bases between. The CDR3 consists of 13 residues. CDR1 SGHRS and CDR2 YFSETQ come from the germline V gene. CDR3 residues: CASSFWGGETQYF. The CDR3 DNA sequence: TGCGCCAGCAGCTTTTGGGGTGGAGAGACCCAGTACTTC.

The chain links TRBV7-2 to TRBJ2-7; D not certain. The ends were cut back, 8 bases at V and 9 bases at J, with 17 bases in the middle. Germline-derived CDR1 and CDR2 are SGHTA and FQGNSA. There are 12 residues in the CDR3. CDR3 in amino acids: CASGDSGKWQYF. The CDR3 DNA follows: TGTGCCAGCGGCGATAGTGGGAAGTGGCAGTACTTC.

This clonotype was observed at least ten times. J is TRBJ1-2 and V is TRBV15; 7 bases map to TRBD1. V dropped 2 bases and J dropped 4; count of bases not matched to a gene: 10. This CDR3 is 16 amino acids long. Germline CDR1 and CDR2: LNHNV and YYDKDF (reference sequence). The CDR3 coding sequence is TGTGCCACCAGCAGACACAGGACAGGAGAGATCTATGGCTACACCTTC. Translation: CATSRHRTGEIYGYTF.

This clonotype was recorded a few times. The DNA for the CDR3 is TGTGCCACCAGCAGCACGCTGGCGGCGCCCTATGATGAGCAGTTCTTC. Translation gives CATSSTLAAPYDEQFF. The V gene is TRBV15, the J gene TRBJ2-1; no reliable D call. Germline loops: CDR1 LNHNV, CDR2 YYDKDF (reference sequence). There are 16 residues in the CDR3. Trimming took off 3 bases at V and 8 bases at J, with 20 bases between the two ends.

This clonotype was seen more than once but under ten times. The rearrangement joins TRBV6-2 or TRBV6-3 to TRBJ2-2, with a tentative D call TRBD2 (6 bases). Germline V gene lookup returns CDR1 MNHEY and CDR2 SVGEGT. The CDR3 totals 14 residues. The V end lost 7 bases, the J end lost 1 base, and 10 bases lay between the germline ends. CDR3 nucleotide sequence: TGTGCCAGCACCGGGCGGGGGAACACCGGGGAGCTGTTTTTT. This gives the protein CASTGRGNTGELFF.

The chain joins TRBV5-1 to TRBJ1-6; 8 nucleotides agree with TRBD1. The germline gives CDR1 SGHRS, CDR2 YFSETQ. The V and J ends lost 4 bases and 8 bases, in that order; junction bases with no gene match: 11. The CDR3 runs to 16 residues. The CDR3 DNA reads as TGCGCCAGCAGCCCCCGGACAGGGCCTGCTGATTCACCCCTCCACTTT. It is translated as CASSPRTGPADSPLHF.

This clonotype was seen at least ten times. The V gene is TRBV5-1, the J gene TRBJ2-1, with D maybe TRBD2 (6 bases). V lost 0 bases and J 3 bases, leaving 13 bases between the germline ends. Germline-derived CDR1 and CDR2 are SGHRS and YFSETQ. This CDR3 region has 16 residues. The CDR3 protein is CASSLAGWGDYNEQFF. In DNA, the CDR3 is TGCGCCAGCAGCTTGGCGGGTTGGGGGGACTACAATGAGCAGTTCTTC.

This clonotype showed up many times. The chain employs TRBV9 and TRBJ2-3; D not certain. CDR1 is SGDLS, CDR2 YYNGEE, per germline. The CDR3 covers 13 residues. V lost 4 bases and J lost 7, with 13 bases in between. DNA of the CDR3: TGTGCCAGCAGCCCACAGAGTACAAATACGCAGTATTTT. Translation: CASSPQSTNTQYF.

This clonotype was observed a handful of times. This chain joins TRBV11-2 and TRBJ2-1, with a possible D match to TRBD2 (6 bases). Germline V gives CDR1 SGHAT, CDR2 FQNNGV. Deletions cut 7 bases from V and 7 bases from J, with 20 bases between. The CDR3 is 15 amino acids. The CDR3 sequence is CASKFGGDEVNEQFF. The CDR3 DNA reads as TGTGCCAGCAAATTCGGCGGGGATGAGGTGAATGAGCAGTTCTTC.